This T cell receptor beta chain originates from a study of blood T cell repertoires in COVID-19. There are 16 residues in the CDR3. V lost 0 bases to trimming and J lost 4 bases; unmatched junction nucleotides: 5. Profiled with immunoSEQ multiplex PCR; TCRdb holds only in-frame clones, not every one. The table includes some 90,000 clones, roughly 89% detected once. The chain has TRBV23-1 and TRBJ2-3; 9 bases agree with TRBD2. TRBV23-1 is an ORF; its function is uncertain. The source material was peripheral blood. This receptor was obtained from a woman aged 80 or over with active COVID-19. In DNA, the CDR3 is TGCGCCAGCAGTCAATCTAGCGGGAGTTATCCAGATACGCAGTATTTT. It yields the protein CASSQSSGSYPDTQYF.